The sequence of this T cell receptor beta chain was determined in a study of identical twins. Overall study results and limits: There were fewer insertions in abundant cord blood beta clonotypes, but memory repertoires showed no such pattern.

V lost 1 base to trimming and J lost 2 bases, with 7 bases between them. This CDR3 comprises 14 residues. The germline V gene encodes CDR1 SEHNR and CDR2 FQNEAQ (reference sequence). TCRdb fed the 5' RACE reads into MiXCR, producing one record per CDR3 protein. The profile covers about 790,000 distinct CDR3 sequences, with roughly 20% appearing a single time and around 13% taken by the ten largest. As regards this clonotype: Its antigen is not identified.

This same sample was also part of a study on T cells expressing NK-cell markers.

Sequences were obtained from PBMCs. The source is a young woman in good health. The chain combines TRBV7-9 with TRBJ2-3, with D unclear. The CDR3, as DNA: TGTGCCAGCAGCTTAGAAGGTTTCACAGATACGCAGTATTTT. It codes for CASSLEGFTDTQYF.